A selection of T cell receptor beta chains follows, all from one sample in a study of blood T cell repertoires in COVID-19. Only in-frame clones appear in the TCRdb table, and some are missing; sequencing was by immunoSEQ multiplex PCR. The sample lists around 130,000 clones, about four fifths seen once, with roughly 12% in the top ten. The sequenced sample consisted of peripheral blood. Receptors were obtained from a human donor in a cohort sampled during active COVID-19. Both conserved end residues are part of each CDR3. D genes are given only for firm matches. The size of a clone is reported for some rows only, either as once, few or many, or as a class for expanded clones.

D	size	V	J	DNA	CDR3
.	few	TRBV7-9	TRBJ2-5	TGTGCCAGCAGCTTGTCCCCACACGAGACCCAGTACTTC	CASSLSPHETQYF
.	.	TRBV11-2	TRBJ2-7	TGTGCCAGCAGCTTAGACCCCTCAGGGTCCTACGAGCAGTACTTC	CASSLDPSGSYEQYF
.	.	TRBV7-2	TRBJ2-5	TGTGCCAGCAGCTTAGTCACGAGGTTTCAAGAGACCCAGTACTTC	CASSLVTRFQETQYF
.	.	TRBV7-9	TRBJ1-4	TGTGCCAGCAGCTTAGGATACCGGGATGGAAAACTGTTTTTT	CASSLGYRDGKLFF
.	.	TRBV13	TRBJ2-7	TGTGCCAGCAGATATTCCACCGGGTACTCCTACGAGCAGTACTTC	CASRYSTGYSYEQYF
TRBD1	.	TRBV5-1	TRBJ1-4	TGCGCCAGCAGATATAACCCGACAGGGTCCGGGGAAAAACTGTTTTTT	CASRYNPTGSGEKLFF
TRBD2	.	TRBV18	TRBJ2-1	TGTGCCAGCTCACTAGCTAGCGGGGGCCACAATGAGCAGTTCTTC	CASSLASGGHNEQFF
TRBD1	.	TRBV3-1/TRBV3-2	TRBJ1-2	TGTGCCAGCAGCCCGAGGACAGGGCGGGCTAACTATGGCTACACCTTC	CASSPRTGRANYGYTF
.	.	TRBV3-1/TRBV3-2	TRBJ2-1	TGTGCCAGCAGCCAGCGCGGGGACTCCTACAATGAGCAGTTCTTC	CASSQRGDSYNEQFF
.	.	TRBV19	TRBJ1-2	TGTGCCAGTAGAGCAAATGGACAGAACGGGCAGGGCTACACCTTC	CASRANGQNGQGYTF
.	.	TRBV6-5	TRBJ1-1	TGTGCCAGCAGTATCATAGCGGGGTCGGGCACTGAAGCTTTCTTT	CASSIIAGSGTEAFF
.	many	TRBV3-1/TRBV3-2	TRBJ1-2	TGTGCCAGCAGCCCTGACAGGCGGGCTGGCTACACCTTC	CASSPDRRAGYTF
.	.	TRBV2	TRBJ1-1	TGTGCCACAGGACTCTTGAACACTGAAGCTTTCTTT	CATGLLNTEAFF
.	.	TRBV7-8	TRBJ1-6	TGTGCCAGCAGCCCGCAGGGAAGGATAAATTCACCCCTCCACTTT	CASSPQGRINSPLHF
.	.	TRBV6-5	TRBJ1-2	TGTGCCAGCAGTTACTCGACGGGGGGCTACACCTTC	CASSYSTGGYTF